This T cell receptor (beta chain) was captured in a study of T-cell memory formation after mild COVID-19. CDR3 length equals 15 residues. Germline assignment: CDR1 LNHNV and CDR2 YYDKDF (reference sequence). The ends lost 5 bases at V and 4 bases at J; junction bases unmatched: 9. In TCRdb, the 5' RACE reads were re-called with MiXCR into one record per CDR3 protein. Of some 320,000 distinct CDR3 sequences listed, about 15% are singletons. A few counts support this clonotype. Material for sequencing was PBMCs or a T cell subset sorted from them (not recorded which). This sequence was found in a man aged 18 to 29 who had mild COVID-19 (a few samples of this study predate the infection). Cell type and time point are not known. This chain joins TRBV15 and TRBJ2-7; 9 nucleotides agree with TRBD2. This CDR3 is CATSRGTSSWYEQYF. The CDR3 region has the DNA TGTGCCACCAGCCGAGGGACTAGCTCGTGGTACGAGCAGTACTTC.